This record covers a single T cell receptor (beta chain). What it binds is not known. This entry comes from a study of T cell responses to AZD1222 COVID-19 vaccine. Study results and limitations: Baseline testing showed seropositivity in only five or six AZD1222 recipients.

Pooling of second doses given at about 4 or about 12 weeks was done. Libraries were prepared by immunoSEQ multiplex PCR; TCRdb keeps only in-frame clonotypes and omits some of them. This repertoire shows about 120,000 clones, around 87% found once; its top ten account for approximately 2.6%. The CDR3 runs to 12 residues. Germline lookup yields CDR1 LNHDA and CDR2 SQIVND (reference sequence). V shed 3 bases and J shed 7 bases, with 9 bases lying between them. The receptor's source is an adult who received the AZD1222 COVID-19 vaccine. The starting material was peripheral blood, obtained 28 days after the second AZD1222 dose. The chain uses TRBV19 and TRBJ1-1, with D hard to call. The chain's CDR3 is CASSIFEGEAFF. In DNA, the CDR3 is TGTGCCAGTAGTATCTTCGAGGGTGAAGCTTTCTTT.